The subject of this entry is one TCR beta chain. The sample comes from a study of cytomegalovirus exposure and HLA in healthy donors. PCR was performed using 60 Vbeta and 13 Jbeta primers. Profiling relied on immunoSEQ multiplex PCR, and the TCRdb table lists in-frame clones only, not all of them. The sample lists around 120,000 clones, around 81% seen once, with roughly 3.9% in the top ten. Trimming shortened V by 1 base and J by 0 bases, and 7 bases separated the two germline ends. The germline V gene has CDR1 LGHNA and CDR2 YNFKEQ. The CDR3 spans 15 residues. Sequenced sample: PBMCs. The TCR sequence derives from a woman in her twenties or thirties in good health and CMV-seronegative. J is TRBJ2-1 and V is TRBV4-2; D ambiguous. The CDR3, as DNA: TGTGCCAGCAGCCAAGGGTACGGCTCCTACAATGAGCAGTTCTTC. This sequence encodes CASSQGYGSYNEQFF.